The source of this TCR beta chain is a study of cytomegalovirus exposure and HLA in healthy donors. Whole-study findings and limits: The CMV antigen specificity of a few CMV-associated chains was confirmed through in vitro analysis.

With regard to this clone: What it binds is unknown.

CDR3 size: 15 residues. CDR1 and CDR2 from the germline V gene are MDHEN and SYDVKM. With 7 bases removed from V and 3 bases from J, the gap between germline ends came to 16 bases. TCRdb keeps only in-frame clones here, not all; method: immunoSEQ multiplex PCR. The sample includes hundreds of thousands of clones, around 89% of them seen just once. The sequence was collected from a woman aged 18-29 years in good health and CMV-seronegative. This chain links TRBV28 with TRBJ1-5, with a possible D match to TRBD1 (5 bases). The sequenced material came from PBMCs. The CDR3 region has the DNA TGTGCCAGCAAGCTCCGGGGGATTGACAATCAGCCCCAGCATTTT. This sequence encodes CASKLRGIDNQPQHF.